A single sample is the source of the 10 T cell receptor beta chains below, sequenced in a study of glioma-infiltrating T cells. TCR alpha and beta CDR3 regions were amplified from RNA using iRepertoire nested multiplex PCR. TCRdb independently ran MiXCR on the multiplex PCR reads; one entry per CDR3 protein. Of around 150,000 distinct CDR3 sequences listed, about 39% are singletons. Material: glioma tissue, nonneoplastic brain tissue, or PBMCs (not recorded which). Receptors were obtained from a human donor with low-grade glioma or glioblastoma, undergoing nonglioma brain surgery, or in good health (not recorded which).

In this sample, this clonotype turned up a few times. CDR3 sequence reads: CASSYPGQGRDTEAFF. The CDR3 DNA is TGTGCCAGCAGTTATCCCGGACAGGGCCGGGACACTGAAGCTTTCTTT. V and J are TRBV6-2 or TRBV6-3 and TRBJ1-1; the match to TRBD1 covers 8 bases. This CDR3 has 16 residues. Germline lookup yields CDR1 MNHEY and CDR2 SVGEGT. J gave up 3 bases and V 3 bases, and 9 bases lay outside the gene matches.

V and J are TRBV7-9 and TRBJ2-3; the D gene is possibly TRBD1 (6 bases). This CDR3 region has 13 residues. Trimming stripped 5 bases from V and 2 bases from J, with 8 bases between. Germline V lookup: CDR1 SEHNR, CDR2 FQNEAQ (reference sequence). The DNA of the CDR3 is TGTGCCAGCAGCCCAGGGGTCACAGATACGCAGTATTTT. Encoded protein: CASSPGVTDTQYF.

This clonotype was seen at least ten times. V is TRBV6-1 and J is TRBJ1-1, with no clear D. The CDR3 is 13 residues long. V was cut by 6 bases and J by 0 bases, with 8 bases left in between. From germline, CDR1 is MNHNS and CDR2 SASEGT. CDR3 region: CASRDRLNTEAFF. Here the CDR3 DNA reads TGTGCCAGCAGGGACCGTTTGAACACTGAAGCTTTCTTT.

This clonotype was observed at least ten times. The gene calls are TRBV20-1 and TRBJ2-3; unclear D gene. V was clipped by 6 bases and J by 2 bases, with 12 bases between them. CDR1 DFQATT and CDR2 SNEGSKA come from the germline V gene (reference sequence). The CDR3 covers 13 residues. CDR3 in DNA: TGCAGTGCCTTACCTACGGCCACAGATACGCAGTATTTT. It specifies CSALPTATDTQYF.

This chain links TRBV7-2 with TRBJ2-7, with D perhaps matching TRBD1 (6 bases). Germline values: CDR1 SGHTA, CDR2 FQGNSA. The CDR3 has 12 amino acids. With 5 bases removed from V and 6 bases from J, the gap between germline ends came to 11 bases. CDR3 DNA: TGTGCCAGCAGCATAGGACAGATCGAGCAGTACTTC. Translating gives CASSIGQIEQYF. The whole variable domain, filled in from reference TRBV7-2 and TRBJ2-7, reads GAGVSQSPSNKVTEKGKDVELRCDPISGHTALYWYRQSLGQGLEFLIYFQGNSAPDKSGLPSDRFSAERTGGSVSTLTIQRTQQEDSAVYLCASSIGQIEQYFGPGTRLTVT.

There are many counts of this clonotype. This chain links TRBV7-3 with TRBJ2-1; D is unclear. Germline assignment: CDR1 SGHTA and CDR2 FQGTGA. The CDR3 has 13 residues. Trimming took off 8 bases at V and 0 bases at J, with 8 bases between the two ends. This CDR3 reads CASARSSYNEQFF. The CDR3 DNA sequence: TGTGCCAGCGCCCGGAGCTCCTACAATGAGCAGTTCTTC. Together with reference TRBV7-3 and TRBJ2-1, the CDR3 gives the full variable domain: GAGVSQTPSNKVTEKGKYVELRCDPISGHTALYWYRQSLGQGPEFLIYFQGTGAADDSGLPNDRFFAVRPEGSVSTLKIQRTERGDSAVYLCASARSSYNEQFFGPGTRLTVL.

The J gene is TRBJ1-1, the V gene TRBV10-3; D may be TRBD1 (5 bases). The germline CDR1 and CDR2 sequences are ENHRY and SYGVKD. Trimming removed 4 bases at V and 6 bases at J, with 15 bases between. The CDR3 contains 14 residues. The CDR3 sequence: CAISGGRGGSEAFF. CDR3 in DNA: TGTGCCATCAGTGGTGGAAGGGGAGGGTCTGAAGCTTTCTTT.

This clonotype was picked up many times. The chain uses TRBV6-2 or TRBV6-3 and TRBJ2-1, with D possibly being TRBD2 (5 bases). The CDR3 spans 15 residues. The germline gives CDR1 MNHEY, CDR2 SVGEGT. V gave up 2 bases and J gave up 8 bases, with 16 bases separating them. The CDR3 bases are TGTGCCAGCAGTTACGAACGGGGAAGGGCAGATGAGCAGTTCTTC. It yields the protein CASSYERGRADEQFF.

This clonotype was found once. V is TRBV24-1 and J is TRBJ2-3, with no clear D. CDR3 length: 16 residues. Germline V lookup: CDR1 KGHDR, CDR2 SFDVKD. V was trimmed by 4 bases and J by 1 base, leaving 14 bases between them. CDR3 amino acids: CATSDKGSGGTDTQYF. The CDR3, as DNA: TGTGCCACCAGTGACAAGGGATCTGGGGGCACAGATACGCAGTATTTT.

In regard to this clonotype: An end of the junction differs from the germline gene, which may be a read error. The rearrangement links TRBV12-3 or TRBV12-4 to TRBJ1-1; D uncertain. The CDR3 is 15 residues long. As DNA, the CDR3 is TGTGCCAGCAGTGACTCAGCGACCCCGAACAATGAAGCTTTCTTT. Translation: CASSDSATPNNEAFF.